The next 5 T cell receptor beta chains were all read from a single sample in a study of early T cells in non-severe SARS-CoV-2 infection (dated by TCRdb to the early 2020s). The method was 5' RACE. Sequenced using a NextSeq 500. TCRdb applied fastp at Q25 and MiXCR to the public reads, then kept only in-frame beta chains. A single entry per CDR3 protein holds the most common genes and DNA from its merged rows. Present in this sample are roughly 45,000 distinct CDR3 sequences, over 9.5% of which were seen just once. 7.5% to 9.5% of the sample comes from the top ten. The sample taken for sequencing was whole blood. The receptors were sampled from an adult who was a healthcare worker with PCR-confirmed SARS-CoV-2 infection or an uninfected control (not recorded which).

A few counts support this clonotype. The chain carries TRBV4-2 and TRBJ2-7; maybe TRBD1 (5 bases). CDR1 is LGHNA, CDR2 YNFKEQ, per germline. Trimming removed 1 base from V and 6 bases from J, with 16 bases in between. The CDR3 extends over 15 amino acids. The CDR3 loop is CASSQVGQGSIEQYF. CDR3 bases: TGTGCCAGCAGCCAAGTTGGCCAGGGATCCATCGAGCAGTACTTC.

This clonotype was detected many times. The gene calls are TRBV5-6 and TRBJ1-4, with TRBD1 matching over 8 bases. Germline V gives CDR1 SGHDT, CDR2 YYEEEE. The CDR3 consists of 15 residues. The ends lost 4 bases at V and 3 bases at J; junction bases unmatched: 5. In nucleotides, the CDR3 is TGTGCCAGCAGCCTGGTGACAGGGGCTAATGAAAAACTGTTTTTT. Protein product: CASSLVTGANEKLFF.

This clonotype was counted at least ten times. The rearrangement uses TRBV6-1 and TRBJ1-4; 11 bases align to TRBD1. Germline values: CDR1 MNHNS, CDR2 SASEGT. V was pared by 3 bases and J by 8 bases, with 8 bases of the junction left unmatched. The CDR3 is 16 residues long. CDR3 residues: CASSDRTGGAGEKLFF. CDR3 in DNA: TGTGCCAGCAGTGACCGGACAGGGGGCGCAGGGGAAAAACTGTTTTTT.

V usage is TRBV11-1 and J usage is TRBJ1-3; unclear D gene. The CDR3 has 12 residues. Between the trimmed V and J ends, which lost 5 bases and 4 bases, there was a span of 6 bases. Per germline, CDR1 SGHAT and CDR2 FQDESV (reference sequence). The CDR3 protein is CASSTGGNTIYF. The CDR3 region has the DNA TGTGCCAGCAGCACCGGCGGAAACACCATATATTTT.

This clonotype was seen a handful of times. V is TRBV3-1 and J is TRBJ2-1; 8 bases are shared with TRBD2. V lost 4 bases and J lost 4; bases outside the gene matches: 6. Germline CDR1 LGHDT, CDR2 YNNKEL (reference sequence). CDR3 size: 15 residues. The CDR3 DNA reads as TGTGCCAGCAGCCTTCCCGGGACTAGGTACAATGAGCAGTTCTTC. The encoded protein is CASSLPGTRYNEQFF.